This T cell receptor (beta chain) was retrieved from a study of blood T cell repertoires in COVID-19. Authors' methods: Reference gene primer amplification gave estimated nucleated cell counts. Here immunoSEQ multiplex PCR was the method, and the copy in TCRdb shows in-frame clones only, minus some. The V and J calls and clone size come from that table; D and trimming were worked out from the DNA. The table lists tens of thousands of clones, around 85% of them singletons. The clonotype comes from a woman older than 75 with active or convalescent COVID-19. Input material: peripheral blood.

Here the CDR3 reads CASSSYRVTLGNYGYTF. Here the CDR3 DNA reads TGTGCCAGCAGCTCCTACAGGGTCACGTTAGGGAACTATGGCTACACCTTC. The gene calls are TRBV7-2 and TRBJ1-2, with D possibly being TRBD1 (6 bases). Trimming took 4 bases from V and 2 from J, leaving 20 bases between them. The CDR3 loop spans 17 amino acids. Germline CDR1 SGHTA, CDR2 FQGNSA.